The source of this T cell receptor (beta chain) is a study of CD8+ T cells in alopecia areata. About the study: At a dose of 5 to 10 mg twice daily, oral tofacitinib was given to treated patients. The study gave tofacitinib for 6 to 18 months, then 6 months off drug.

Extracted RNA was reverse transcribed, and the resulting cDNA served as sequencing template. The protocol was immunoSEQ multiplex PCR, while the TCRdb copy is restricted to in-frame clones and leaves out a portion. The sample holds 100,000 to 150,000 clones; approximately 49% are singletons and the top ten take around 20%. V was trimmed by 9 bases and J by 2 bases, leaving 17 bases between them. Germline V gene data show CDR1 as SGHTA and CDR2 as FQGNSA. CDR3 size: 14 residues. This TCR was recovered from a human donor with alopecia areata. This specimen was CD8+ T cells sorted from blood, taken at week 0. V usage is TRBV7-2 and J usage is TRBJ2-7; D assignment may be TRBD1 or TRBD2 (6 bases each). In DNA, the CDR3 is TGTGCCAGTGGAGAAGGGGGGTTCACCTACGAGCAGTACTTC. Protein sequence: CASGEGGFTYEQYF.